One and the same sample provided the 27 T cell receptor beta chains below, sequenced in a study of cytomegalovirus exposure and HLA in healthy donors (dated 2017 in TCRdb). The library was prepared using the immunoSEQ multiplex PCR assay. For the multiplex PCR, a mixture combining 60 forward primers for TCR Vbeta segments and 13 reverse primers for TCR Jbeta segments was used. Imported from immuneACCESS, the table was reduced by TCRdb to in-frame sequences with V and J called. These copies leave out some clones; in studies compared against another copy, an unresolved V gene accounts for under half, and the cause of the remainder is not known. The table for this sample shows approximately 120,000 clones. The ten largest clones add up to 2.5% to 3% of the sample. Sequenced input: PBMCs. Receptors were obtained from a man younger than 40 in good health and CMV-seronegative.

The V and J genes are TRBV5-1 and TRBJ2-2, with 7 bases fitting TRBD1. Germline V gene data show CDR1 as SGHRS and CDR2 as YFSETQ. The CDR3 is made up of 14 amino acids. V shed 7 bases and J 2 bases; nucleotides not matched to a gene: 5. The CDR3 DNA follows: TGCGCCAGCGGACAGGACCCAAACACCGGGGAGCTGTTTTTT. Protein sequence: CASGQDPNTGELFF.

The rearrangement joins TRBV6-5 to TRBJ2-5; D perhaps matches TRBD2 (6 bases). The DNA end is a closer match to TRBJ2-7, so the J assignment may be wrong. Germline V CDR1 and CDR2: MNHEY, SVGAGI. The CDR3 contains 14 residues. The CDR3, as DNA: TGTGCCAGCAGCCGCCGGGACTGGATATACGAGCAGTACTTC. Amino acids: CASSRRDWIYEQYF.

The gene calls are TRBV7-3 and TRBJ2-1; 10 positions match TRBD2. CDR1 and CDR2 (germline): SGHTA, FQGTGA. This CDR3 has 15 amino acids. The trim removed 2 bases at V and 5 bases at J, leaving 3 bases unmatched. This CDR3 reads CASSLLAGVDNEQFF. As DNA, the CDR3 is TGTGCCAGCAGCTTACTAGCGGGAGTCGACAATGAGCAGTTCTTC.

The chain employs TRBV29-1 and TRBJ2-5; tentative D call: TRBD2 (6 bases). V gave up 4 bases and J gave up 0 bases, with 9 bases separating them. The germline gives CDR1 SQVTM, CDR2 ANQGSEA. CDR3 length: 13 residues. CDR3 sequence (DNA): TGCAGCGTTGTGAGCGGGTACCAAGAGACCCAGTACTTC. This gives the protein CSVVSGYQETQYF.

The genes are TRBV19 and TRBJ1-5; 8 bases align to TRBD1. CDR3 length: 15 residues. Germline V gives CDR1 LNHDA, CDR2 SQIVND (reference sequence). The junction had 5 bases not matched to a gene; V was cut back by 4 bases and J by 3 bases. CDR3 sequence: CASSRTGTNNQPQHF. The CDR3 DNA reads TGTGCCAGTAGTAGGACAGGGACTAACAATCAGCCCCAGCATTTT.

V and J are TRBV18 and TRBJ1-4, with a weak D call TRBD1 (6 bases). The V and J ends lost 5 bases and 8 bases respectively, with 15 bases between them. The germline CDR1 and CDR2 sequences are KGHSH and LQKENI. CDR3 length: 14 residues. This CDR3 reads CASSSSRGGEKLFF. The CDR3 nucleotides are TGTGCCAGCTCATCCAGCAGGGGCGGCGAAAAACTGTTTTTT.

V is TRBV6-5 and J is TRBJ1-5; possible D gene TRBD1, 5 bases. CDR3 length: 15 amino acids. V was shortened by 5 bases and J by 1 base, with 12 bases between the two germline ends. Germline loops: CDR1 MNHEY, CDR2 SVGAGI. The CDR3 protein is CASSAQGASNQPQHF. CDR3 bases: TGTGCCAGCAGTGCTCAGGGCGCCAGCAATCAGCCCCAGCATTTT.

Concerning this clone: Mismatch with germline at one junction end may stem from a read error. This chain links TRBV10-3 with TRBJ1-5; D uncertain. The V gene's germline CDR1 is ENHRY and CDR2 SYGVKD. The CDR3 covers 13 residues. DNA for the CDR3: TGTGCCTCCCGGACCTTTAGCGATCAGCCCCAGCATTTT. Its translation is CASRTFSDQPQHF.

V is TRBV19 and J is TRBJ2-7, with 11 positions matching TRBD2. This CDR3 contains 18 residues. The germline CDR1 and CDR2 sequences are LNHDA and SQIVND (reference sequence). V dropped 3 bases and J dropped 4; count of bases not matched to a gene: 14. The chain's CDR3 is CASSIKGDASGRQYEQYF. For the CDR3, the DNA is TGTGCCAGTAGTATCAAAGGGGATGCTAGCGGGAGGCAGTACGAGCAGTACTTC.

With respect to this clone: Different DNA sequences within this sample yield the same CDR3. The rearrangement joins TRBV6-1 to TRBJ2-2; D may be TRBD1 (6 bases). CDR1 MNHNS and CDR2 SASEGT come from the germline V gene. This CDR3 contains 14 residues. The V end was cut by 10 bases, the J end by 0 bases, with 12 bases between. The chain's CDR3 is CATVQGTNTGELFF. The DNA for the CDR3 is TGTGCCACCGTACAGGGTACGAACACCGGGGAGCTGTTTTTT.

CDR3 bases: TGTGCCAGCAGCTTATCCCTAGGGGAAGAGACCCAGTACTTC. Translation gives CASSLSLGEETQYF. The genes are TRBV7-2 and TRBJ2-5; D perhaps matches TRBD1 (5 bases). V was trimmed by 2 bases and J by 3 bases, leaving 10 bases between them. CDR3 size: 14 residues. CDR1 and CDR2 from the germline V gene are SGHTA and FQGNSA.

The V call is TRBV7-9, the J call TRBJ2-1; 7 positions match TRBD1. The CDR3 is 15 residues long. Per the germline V gene, CDR1 is SEHNR and CDR2 is FQNEAQ (reference sequence). Germline trimming cut 4 bases from V and 0 bases from J; bases unmatched to any gene: 3. This CDR3 reads CASSSQGSSYNEQFF. For the CDR3, the DNA is TGTGCCAGCAGCTCACAGGGGAGCTCCTACAATGAGCAGTTCTTC.

J is TRBJ2-5 and V is TRBV2; TRBD2 agrees at 7 bases. The CDR3 spans 14 residues. Germline V gene sequence: CDR1 SNHLY, CDR2 FYNNEI. V lost 7 bases and J lost 5; bases outside the gene matches: 10. CDR3 DNA: TGTGCCAGCAACTGGAGCGGGGCGATGGAGACCCAGTACTTC. This encodes CASNWSGAMETQYF.

The V gene is TRBV7-8, the J gene TRBJ1-2; D may be TRBD1 (6 bases). V lost 5 bases and J lost 4, with 20 bases in between. CDR3 length equals 16 residues. Germline V gene sequence: CDR1 SGHVS, CDR2 FQNEAQ. The DNA of the CDR3 is TGTGCCAGCAGCCTCCAGGACAGTCCCGACCTCTATGGCTACACCTTC. It specifies CASSLQDSPDLYGYTF.

The chain links TRBV2 to TRBJ1-5; D unresolved. This CDR3 is 14 amino acids long. Looked up from germline, CDR1 is SNHLY and CDR2 is FYNNEI. Between the trimmed V and J ends, which lost 4 bases and 6 bases, there was a span of 13 bases. CDR3 residues: CASSVGSEGQPQHF. For the CDR3, the DNA is TGTGCCAGCAGTGTAGGGTCCGAGGGTCAGCCCCAGCATTTT.

A note on this clone: Germline and junction disagree at one end, which may indicate a read error. This chain links TRBV6-6 with TRBJ1-4, with D possibly matching TRBD1 (5 bases). CDR1 MNHNY and CDR2 SVGAGI come from the germline V gene (reference sequence). The CDR3 is 15 residues long. The CDR3 region is CTSSYSPGLGEKLFF. The CDR3 nucleotides are TGTACCAGCAGTTACTCGCCAGGGTTGGGAGAAAAACTGTTTTTT.

V usage is TRBV2 and J usage is TRBJ1-5; D is perhaps TRBD1 (5 bases). The V gene's germline CDR1 is SNHLY and CDR2 FYNNEI. With 2 bases removed from V and 1 base from J, the gap between germline ends came to 9 bases. The CDR3 length is 15 residues. DNA for the CDR3: TGTGCCAGCAGTGAACGGGGGATCAGCAATCAGCCCCAGCATTTT. Its protein product is CASSERGISNQPQHF.

The chain links TRBV6-1 to TRBJ2-1; unclear D gene. The CDR3 is 11 residues long. Germline lookup yields CDR1 MNHNS and CDR2 SASEGT. Trimming removed 8 bases from V and 2 bases from J, with 4 bases in between. DNA of the CDR3: TGTGCCAGCGGAGCCTACAATGAGCAGTTCTTC. Its protein is CASGAYNEQFF.

The V and J genes are TRBV4-3 and TRBJ1-2, with unresolved D. The CDR3 has 16 residues. Germline V gene lookup returns CDR1 LGHNA and CDR2 YSLEER. With 2 bases removed from V and 6 bases from J, the gap between germline ends came to 19 bases. The CDR3 region is CASSQSRFWFEDGYTF. CDR3 nucleotides: TGCGCCAGCAGCCAATCAAGATTTTGGTTTGAGGATGGCTACACCTTC.

The gene calls are TRBV7-9 and TRBJ1-3; D is undetermined. Germline V gene lookup returns CDR1 SEHNR and CDR2 FQNEAQ (reference sequence). There are 13 residues in the CDR3. V lost 6 bases, J lost 0 bases, and 6 bases lay in between. The CDR3 sequence is CASRSDSGNTIYF. The DNA for the CDR3 is TGTGCCAGCAGAAGCGACTCTGGAAACACCATATATTTT.

The chain combines TRBV28 with TRBJ2-2; D call uncertain. This CDR3 has 13 residues. V lost 5 bases and J lost 6, with 10 bases in between. Germline assignment: CDR1 MDHEN and CDR2 SYDVKM. The CDR3 DNA sequence: TGTGCCAGCAGTCTTCCGAGGTCCGGGGAGCTGTTTTTT. Translation gives CASSLPRSGELFF.

The chain combines TRBV27 with TRBJ1-4, with D unclear. The CDR3 totals 15 residues. Germline V gene sequence: CDR1 MNHEY, CDR2 SMNVEV (reference sequence). The germline V and J ends were trimmed by 5 bases and 0 bases, with 10 bases remaining between them. CDR3 in DNA: TGTGCCAGCAGTGAAACCCCAGCAACTAATGAAAAACTGTTTTTT. Protein product: CASSETPATNEKLFF.

This chain joins TRBV5-1 and TRBJ2-1; 7 nucleotides align to TRBD1. This CDR3 has 14 amino acids. V dropped 3 bases and J dropped 4; count of bases not matched to a gene: 4. CDR1 SGHRS and CDR2 YFSETQ come from the germline V gene. Written as DNA, the CDR3 is TGCGCCAGCAGCTGGGGGACAGCTTACAATGAGCAGTTCTTC. Protein sequence: CASSWGTAYNEQFF.

About this clone: At the DNA level, this CDR3 is encoded by other sequences in the same sample as well. The chain has TRBV6-5 and TRBJ2-7, with 8 positions matching TRBD2. After removal of 6 bases from V and 0 bases from J, the junction contained 7 bases not matched to a gene. The germline gives CDR1 MNHEY, CDR2 SVGAGI. The CDR3 is 15 residues long. The chain's CDR3 is CASRGRSGSSYEQYF. The CDR3 nucleotides are TGTGCCAGCAGGGGCCGGAGCGGGAGCTCCTACGAGCAGTACTTC.

The chain uses TRBV27 and TRBJ2-1; weak D call: TRBD2 (5 bases). The germline gives CDR1 MNHEY, CDR2 SMNVEV (reference sequence). The CDR3 has 14 residues. Trimming left V 10 bases short and J 4 bases short, with 17 bases between. The CDR3 reads CATRPPLVYNEQFF. CDR3 sequence (DNA): TGTGCCACACGACCCCCACTAGTATACAATGAGCAGTTCTTC.

The chain employs TRBV5-1 and TRBJ1-6; TRBD1 is a possible D gene (6 bases). There are 15 residues in the CDR3. Deletions cut 2 bases from V and 4 bases from J, with 10 bases between. Germline values: CDR1 SGHRS, CDR2 YFSETQ. The CDR3 reads CASSFRGDYNSPLHF. The DNA for the CDR3 is TGCGCCAGCAGCTTCAGGGGAGATTATAATTCACCCCTCCACTTT.

The V gene is TRBV5-6, the J gene TRBJ2-7; possible D gene TRBD1, 6 bases. Trimming took off 0 bases at V and 5 bases at J, with 9 bases between the two ends. This CDR3 is 13 amino acids long. Germline V gene lookup returns CDR1 SGHDT and CDR2 YYEEEE. CDR3 DNA: TGTGCCAGCAGCTTGGTGGGGGCGCACGAGCAGTACTTC. Residues: CASSLVGAHEQYF.